Sequencing of this T cell receptor beta chain was carried out in a study of breast tumors, draining lymph nodes, adjacent tissues (dated by TCRdb to about 2016). With regard to the full study: Breast cancer patients provided tumor, adjacent nontumor tissue and axillary lymph nodes, and the study compared the TCR beta repertoires across these three sources. The study aimed to assess the relationships and possible T-cell exchange between tumor, surrounding tissue and draining lymph node repertoires in human breast cancer.

General findings and caveats noted by the study authors: Tumor T-cell repertoires showed less diversity than lymph node repertoires and more diversity than nontumor tissue repertoires, and tumor T-cell repertoires showed preferential V and J gene usage. A scenario in which most tumor T cells derive from the lymph node and then expand within tumor tissue was judged to be consistent with the data. The similarity between tumor and nontumor tissue repertoires was significantly greater in luminal-like breast cancer than in basal-like breast cancer. Rather than being directly demonstrated, the conclusion that tumor T cells originate in lymph nodes was presented as consistent with a hypothesis.

Lymph node samples were obtained from the axillary draining lymph nodes of breast cancer patients. The sample was run on an Illumina HiSeq 2000. Multiplex PCR amplification was used to build the TCR beta chain libraries. High-throughput sequencing was used to analyze the amplified TCR beta chain products. TCRdb reanalyzed the raw reads on its own, using fastp at Q25 for trimming and MiXCR for clone calling, and kept in-frame beta chains. Rows are unified per CDR3 protein, each entry keeping the most common DNA and genes. The sample has some 170,000 distinct CDR3 sequences on record, around a third of them singletons. The ten largest clonotypes hold more than 3.5% of the sample. Sequences KGHSH (CDR1) and LQKENI (CDR2) are obtained from the germline V gene. From cysteine to phenylalanine, the CDR3 is 17 amino acids long. The DNA shown is the 51-base CDR3, in frame from base 1. At the junction V is shortened by 6 bases and J by 0 bases, with 15 bases in between.

This clonotype was recorded many times. Its antigen is still unknown. No per-base quality is available; no much larger clone lies one base away. The chain is made from TRBV18 and TRBJ2-6; 6 matching bases give a weak D call of TRBD2. Sequencing used axillary lymph node tissue. The source of this sequence is a female donor with breast cancer. Some clones in this sample may be carry-over from other donors' samples. The CDR3 region reads CASSPGADPSGANVLTF. In nucleotides, the sequence is TGTGCCAGCTCCCCGGGAGCGGATCCCTCTGGGGCCAACGTCCTGACTTTC.